This T cell receptor beta chain came from a study of cytomegalovirus exposure and HLA in healthy donors. PCR was performed using 60 Vbeta and 13 Jbeta primers. TCRdb's table, derived via immunoSEQ multiplex PCR, lists solely in-frame clones and lacks some. The table includes hundreds of thousands of clones, 70% to 90% detected once. The V gene's germline CDR1 is SGHRS and CDR2 YFSETQ. Trimming left V 4 bases short and J 5 bases short, with 11 bases between. CDR3 size: 13 residues. Material for sequencing was PBMCs. The rearrangement uses TRBV5-1 and TRBJ2-3; perhaps TRBD1 as D (5 bases). The receptor comes from a woman aged 18-30 years in good health and CMV-seronegative. The CDR3 DNA is TGCGCCAGCAGCCTCGATCAGGGAGATACGCAGTATTTT. This gives the protein CASSLDQGDTQYF.